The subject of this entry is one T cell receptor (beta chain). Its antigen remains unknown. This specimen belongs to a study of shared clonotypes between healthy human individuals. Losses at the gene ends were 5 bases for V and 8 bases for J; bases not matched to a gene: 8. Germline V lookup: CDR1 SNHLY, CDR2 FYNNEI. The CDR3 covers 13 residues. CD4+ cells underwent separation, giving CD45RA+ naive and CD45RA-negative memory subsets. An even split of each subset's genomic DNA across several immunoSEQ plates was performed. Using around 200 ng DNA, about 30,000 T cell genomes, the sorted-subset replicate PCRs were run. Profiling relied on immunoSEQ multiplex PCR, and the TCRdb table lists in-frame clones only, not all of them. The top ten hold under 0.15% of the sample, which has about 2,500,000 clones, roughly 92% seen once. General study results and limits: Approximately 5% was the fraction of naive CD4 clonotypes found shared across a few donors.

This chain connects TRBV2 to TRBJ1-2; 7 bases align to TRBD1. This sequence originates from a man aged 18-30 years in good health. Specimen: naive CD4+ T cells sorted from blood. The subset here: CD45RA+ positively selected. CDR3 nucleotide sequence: TGTGCCAGCAGTTCGGACAGGACTTGGGGCTACACCTTC. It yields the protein CASSSDRTWGYTF.